This TCR beta chain was obtained from a study of tumor and adjacent non-tumor tissue in lung cancer. About the research overall: The patients, 10 men and about 5 women, were about 31 to 85 with stage I to III disease. Study-wide results and limits: Tumor repertoires had a smaller top 100 clone share than normal lung. Tumor tissue had significantly higher TCR diversity than normal lung.

RNA was extracted from bulk tissue without any cell sorting. Donors were chemotherapy-naive, newly diagnosed lung cancer surgical patients in China, August–late 2014. The CDR3 spans 16 residues. V lost 0 bases, J lost 4 bases, and 13 bases lay in between. Germline V gene data show CDR1 as LGHNA and CDR2 as YSLEER. A modified ARM-PCR protocol with three rounds of nested PCR amplified TCRbeta. TCRdb used MiXCR to reprocess the multiplex PCR reads, holding one entry per CDR3 protein. The repertoire has tens of thousands of distinct CDR3 sequences, around 71% of them found once; the top ten carry 18%. Note on this clonotype: What it recognizes is unknown.

The specimen sequenced was lung tumor tissue. This TCR was recovered from a man aged 55 to 70 with non-small cell lung cancer. This sequence joins TRBV4-3 and TRBJ2-1; no reliable D call. The CDR3 here is CASSQDNGLRYNEQFF. CDR3 DNA: TGCGCCAGCAGCCAAGATAATGGATTGAGATACAATGAGCAGTTCTTC.